A selection of T cell receptor beta chains follows, all from one sample in a study of cytomegalovirus exposure and HLA in healthy donors. Produced via immunoSEQ multiplex PCR; TCRdb's table is partial and in-frame only. The repertoire includes around 110,000 clones, around 70% of them detected once, and around 4.9% sits in the top ten. Material for sequencing was PBMCs. The receptor source for this set is a man aged 25 to 40 in good health and CMV-seropositive. Both conserved end residues are part of each CDR3. Each record gives: clone size, J gene, D gene, CDR3 length, V gene, CDR3 DNA, CDR3 protein. A D gene is named only where the DNA matches it firmly. Part of the rows lack a size; the others show once, few, many or a class for expanded clones.

abundance: once
j_gene: TRBJ1-4
d_gene: TRBD1
len: 15
v_gene: TRBV29-1
CDR3nt: TGCAGCGTAGGGACAGGGAGGACAACTAATGAAAAACTGTTTTTT
CDR3aa: CSVGTGRTTNEKLFF

abundance: -
j_gene: TRBJ1-2
d_gene: -
len: 15
v_gene: TRBV28
CDR3nt: TGTGCCAGCAGTCAGCACTACGGGGGTGGTTGGGGCTACACCTTC
CDR3aa: CASSQHYGGGWGYTF

abundance: -
j_gene: TRBJ1-6
d_gene: -
len: 14
v_gene: TRBV11-2
CDR3nt: TGTGCCAGCAGCTTTTTAGGGGATGATTCACCCCTCCACTTT
CDR3aa: CASSFLGDDSPLHF

abundance: -
j_gene: TRBJ1-5
d_gene: TRBD1
len: 16
v_gene: TRBV5-6
CDR3nt: TGTGCCAGCAGCTTGGGCCAAACAGGGGTCAATCAGCCCCAGCATTTT
CDR3aa: CASSLGQTGVNQPQHF

abundance: -
j_gene: TRBJ1-5
d_gene: -
len: 14
v_gene: TRBV28
CDR3nt: TGTGCCAGCAGTTTGTCGGGGGGCAATCAGCCCCAGCATTTT
CDR3aa: CASSLSGGNQPQHF

abundance: few
j_gene: TRBJ1-1
d_gene: -
len: 17
v_gene: TRBV5-4
CDR3nt: TGTGCCAGCAGCTTGGGTCCATTCGGCAGAAGGGGCACTGAAGCTTTCTTT
CDR3aa: CASSLGPFGRRGTEAFF

abundance: -
j_gene: TRBJ1-2
d_gene: -
len: 15
v_gene: TRBV5-1
CDR3nt: TGCGCCAGCAGCTCAGTCGTAACAGGAAACTATGGCTACACCTTC
CDR3aa: CASSSVVTGNYGYTF

abundance: -
j_gene: TRBJ2-7
d_gene: -
len: 15
v_gene: TRBV25-1
CDR3nt: TGTGCCAGCAGTGGGACGGAGGGTACCGGTTACGAGCAGTACTTC
CDR3aa: CASSGTEGTGYEQYF

abundance: -
j_gene: TRBJ1-2
d_gene: -
len: 13
v_gene: TRBV10-1
CDR3nt: TGCGCCAGCAGTGAGTCGGGGGGTAATGGCTACACCTTC
CDR3aa: CASSESGGNGYTF

abundance: few
j_gene: TRBJ1-2
d_gene: -
len: 12
v_gene: TRBV7-9
CDR3nt: TGTGCCAGGGATAAATGGAGGTATGGCTACACCTTC
CDR3aa: CARDKWRYGYTF

abundance: few
j_gene: TRBJ1-4
d_gene: TRBD1
len: 15
v_gene: TRBV4-3
CDR3nt: TGCGCCAGCAGCCAAGGGGACAGGAAAAATGAAAAACTGTTTTTT
CDR3aa: CASSQGDRKNEKLFF

abundance: -
j_gene: TRBJ1-2
d_gene: -
len: 15
v_gene: TRBV4-3
CDR3nt: TGCGCCAGCAGCCAAGAAATACAACTTAACTATGGCTACCCCTTC
CDR3aa: CASSQEIQLNYGYPF

abundance: -
j_gene: TRBJ2-7
d_gene: -
len: 13
v_gene: TRBV19
CDR3nt: TGTGCCAGTAGTATTCGGCCAGGGTACGAGCAGTACTTC
CDR3aa: CASSIRPGYEQYF

abundance: -
j_gene: TRBJ2-5
d_gene: TRBD1
len: 15
v_gene: TRBV5-1
CDR3nt: TGCGCCAGCGGGTGGACAGGGGACATCCAAGAGACCCAGTACTTC
CDR3aa: CASGWTGDIQETQYF

abundance: -
j_gene: TRBJ1-6
d_gene: -
len: 13
v_gene: TRBV19
CDR3nt: TGTGCCAGTAGTATATTGGCTGATTCACCCCTCCACTTT
CDR3aa: CASSILADSPLHF

abundance: -
j_gene: TRBJ1-1
d_gene: -
len: 14
v_gene: TRBV10-2
CDR3nt: TGCGCCAGCAGTAAGACAGGTTCGAACACTGAAGCTTTCTTT
CDR3aa: CASSKTGSNTEAFF

abundance: -
j_gene: TRBJ1-1
d_gene: -
len: 14
v_gene: TRBV19
CDR3nt: TGTGCCAGTAGTATAGATGCCGACAGAGCTGAAGCTTTCTTT
CDR3aa: CASSIDADRAEAFF

abundance: -
j_gene: TRBJ1-2
d_gene: -
len: 13
v_gene: TRBV7-2
CDR3nt: TGTGCCAGCAGCTCCGACAGGAGGAATGGCTACACCTTC
CDR3aa: CASSSDRRNGYTF

abundance: -
j_gene: TRBJ2-7
d_gene: TRBD2
len: 17
v_gene: TRBV28
CDR3nt: TGTGCCAGCAGAGTAGCGGGACTAGCGGACCCCTCCTACGAGCAGTACTTC
CDR3aa: CASRVAGLADPSYEQYF

abundance: -
j_gene: TRBJ1-1
d_gene: -
len: 13
v_gene: TRBV7-9
CDR3nt: TGTGCCAGCAGCCCACGTCAGGCCACTGAAGCTTTCTTT
CDR3aa: CASSPRQATEAFF

abundance: -
j_gene: TRBJ1-1
d_gene: TRBD1
len: 13
v_gene: TRBV28
CDR3nt: TGTGCCAGCAGTCAGGGGGGAGTCACTGAAGCTTTCTTT
CDR3aa: CASSQGGVTEAFF

abundance: -
j_gene: TRBJ2-5
d_gene: -
len: 14
v_gene: TRBV7-9
CDR3nt: TGTTCCAGCAGCTTAGTACTACTCCAAGAGACCCAGTACTTC
CDR3aa: CSSSLVLLQETQYF

abundance: -
j_gene: TRBJ1-1
d_gene: -
len: 13
v_gene: TRBV28
CDR3nt: TGTGCCAGCACCGTAGCCGGTTTCGCTGAAGCTTTCTTT
CDR3aa: CASTVAGFAEAFF

abundance: -
j_gene: TRBJ2-7
d_gene: -
len: 14
v_gene: TRBV5-1
CDR3nt: TGCGCCAGCAGCTTAAACAGCTTCTCCTACGAGCAGTACTTC
CDR3aa: CASSLNSFSYEQYF

abundance: few
j_gene: TRBJ1-1
d_gene: TRBD1
len: 13
v_gene: TRBV6-5
CDR3nt: TGTGCCAGCAGTTACGCCGGACAGGCTGAAGCTTTCTTT
CDR3aa: CASSYAGQAEAFF

abundance: -
j_gene: TRBJ1-3
d_gene: TRBD1
len: 15
v_gene: TRBV14
CDR3nt: TGTGCCAGCAGCCCCGGACAGGGGGACGGAAACACCATATATTTT
CDR3aa: CASSPGQGDGNTIYF

abundance: -
j_gene: TRBJ1-4
d_gene: -
len: 16
v_gene: TRBV2
CDR3nt: TGTGCCAGCAGGTCCGGACAGACAGTTTTTGGTGAAAAACTGTTTTTT
CDR3aa: CASRSGQTVFGEKLFF

abundance: -
j_gene: TRBJ1-2
d_gene: -
len: 14
v_gene: TRBV2
CDR3nt: TGTGCCAGCGGGGTCGCAGGAAGGGGTAATGGCTACCCCTTC
CDR3aa: CASGVAGRGNGYPF

abundance: few
j_gene: TRBJ2-5
d_gene: TRBD1
len: 16
v_gene: TRBV11-2
CDR3nt: TGTGCCAGCAGCCCGGTGACAGGGGCGTACCAAGAGACCCAGTACTTC
CDR3aa: CASSPVTGAYQETQYF

abundance: -
j_gene: TRBJ2-1
d_gene: -
len: 13
v_gene: TRBV11-3
CDR3nt: TGTGCCAGCAAAGGACAAGGCTACAATGAGCAGTTCTTC
CDR3aa: CASKGQGYNEQFF

abundance: -
j_gene: TRBJ1-2
d_gene: TRBD1
len: 15
v_gene: TRBV6-6
CDR3nt: TGTGCCAGCAGACCGACAGGGCCCCCTAACTATGGCTACACCTTC
CDR3aa: CASRPTGPPNYGYTF

abundance: -
j_gene: TRBJ1-3
d_gene: -
len: 15
v_gene: TRBV16
CDR3nt: TGTGCCAGCAGCCCCGGACAACCCTCTGGAAACACCATATATTTT
CDR3aa: CASSPGQPSGNTIYF

abundance: -
j_gene: TRBJ1-4
d_gene: -
len: 18
v_gene: TRBV25-1
CDR3nt: TGTGCCAGCAGTGATTCAAACAGGGACGGACAGAATTACGAAAAACTGTTTTTT
CDR3aa: CASSDSNRDGQNYEKLFF

abundance: -
j_gene: TRBJ2-7
d_gene: -
len: 11
v_gene: TRBV28
CDR3nt: TGTGCCAGCCGCTCCCCCTACGAGCAGTACTTC
CDR3aa: CASRSPYEQYF

abundance: -
j_gene: TRBJ1-5
d_gene: -
len: 16
v_gene: TRBV6-6
CDR3nt: TGTGCCAGCAGTTCGCTCGGACTCCCACCCAATCAGCCCCAGCATTTT
CDR3aa: CASSSLGLPPNQPQHF

abundance: few
j_gene: TRBJ1-6
d_gene: -
len: 15
v_gene: TRBV25-1
CDR3nt: TGTGCCAGCACCGGGGGGAGACACGGGAATTCACCCCTCCACTTT
CDR3aa: CASTGGRHGNSPLHF

abundance: -
j_gene: TRBJ2-2
d_gene: -
len: 16
v_gene: TRBV18
CDR3nt: TGTGCCAGCTCACCCCTATCTCTGCTGAACACCGGGGAGCTGTTTTTT
CDR3aa: CASSPLSLLNTGELFF

abundance: -
j_gene: TRBJ2-3
d_gene: TRBD2
len: 16
v_gene: TRBV4-3
CDR3nt: TGCGCCAGCAGCCAATCCGGACTAGCGGACACAGATACGCAGTATTTT
CDR3aa: CASSQSGLADTDTQYF

abundance: -
j_gene: TRBJ1-6
d_gene: TRBD1
len: 15
v_gene: TRBV7-9
CDR3nt: TGTGCCAGCAGCACCGGGACAGCAGATAATTCACCCCTCCACTTT
CDR3aa: CASSTGTADNSPLHF

abundance: -
j_gene: TRBJ2-5
d_gene: -
len: 14
v_gene: TRBV7-9
CDR3nt: TGTGCCAGCAGCTTAGTCGGGGTTGGAGAGACCCAGTACTTC
CDR3aa: CASSLVGVGETQYF

abundance: -
j_gene: TRBJ2-7
d_gene: TRBD1
len: 15
v_gene: TRBV5-1
CDR3nt: TGCGCCAGCAGCTTGGATGGGACAGGAGTCTACGAGCAGTACTTC
CDR3aa: CASSLDGTGVYEQYF

abundance: few
j_gene: TRBJ1-3
d_gene: -
len: 14
v_gene: TRBV30
CDR3nt: TGTGCCTGGACCGACGGGGGGCTCGGAAACACCATATATTTT
CDR3aa: CAWTDGGLGNTIYF

abundance: once
j_gene: TRBJ2-5
d_gene: TRBD1
len: 16
v_gene: TRBV6-6
CDR3nt: TGTGCCAGCAGCTACAGGGGGCCATTACGGGTGGAGACCCAGTACTTC
CDR3aa: CASSYRGPLRVETQYF

abundance: -
j_gene: TRBJ1-5
d_gene: -
len: 17
v_gene: TRBV30
CDR3nt: TGTGCCTGGAGTGCGAATCCTATGGGCTATAGCAATCAGCCCCAGCATTTT
CDR3aa: CAWSANPMGYSNQPQHF

abundance: -
j_gene: TRBJ2-1
d_gene: -
len: 14
v_gene: TRBV11-2
CDR3nt: TGTGCCAGCAGCTCCCACCGGTTAAGCGATGAGCAGTTCTTC
CDR3aa: CASSSHRLSDEQFF

abundance: -
j_gene: TRBJ2-1
d_gene: TRBD1
len: 19
v_gene: TRBV5-1
CDR3nt: TGCGCCAGCAGCTTCATGGGACAGGGGGCCTCATCACCCTACAATGAGCAGTTCTTC
CDR3aa: CASSFMGQGASSPYNEQFF

abundance: few
j_gene: TRBJ2-7
d_gene: TRBD1
len: 16
v_gene: TRBV4-3
CDR3nt: TGCGCCAGCAGCCAAGACGTGGGACAGGCGGATTACGAGCAGTACTTC
CDR3aa: CASSQDVGQADYEQYF

abundance: few
j_gene: TRBJ2-3
d_gene: -
len: 15
v_gene: TRBV28
CDR3nt: TGTGCCAGCACCTCCGCCGGGCCCCACCCGGGGACGCAGTATTTT
CDR3aa: CASTSAGPHPGTQYF

abundance: -
j_gene: TRBJ1-3
d_gene: -
len: 16
v_gene: TRBV4-2
CDR3nt: TGTGCCAGCAGCCAAGGGGGGGTCTCTGCTGGAAACACCATATATTTT
CDR3aa: CASSQGGVSAGNTIYF

abundance: once
j_gene: TRBJ2-3
d_gene: -
len: 15
v_gene: TRBV10-3
CDR3nt: TGTGCCACCAGCACTTGGGGGACACCCCCCGGTACGCAGTATTTT
CDR3aa: CATSTWGTPPGTQYF

abundance: once
j_gene: TRBJ2-1
d_gene: -
len: 16
v_gene: TRBV11-3
CDR3nt: TGTGCCAGCAGCTTAGGATGGGAGGCAGGCGACAATGAGCAGTTCTTC
CDR3aa: CASSLGWEAGDNEQFF

abundance: few
j_gene: TRBJ1-2
d_gene: -
len: 13
v_gene: TRBV5-1
CDR3nt: TGCGCCAGCAGCTTGATGGGCGACTATGGCTACACCTTC
CDR3aa: CASSLMGDYGYTF

abundance: few
j_gene: TRBJ2-3
d_gene: -
len: 14
v_gene: TRBV27
CDR3nt: TGTGCCAGCAGTTCGGGACTTCTTCGGAATACGCAGTATTTT
CDR3aa: CASSSGLLRNTQYF